This T cell receptor beta chain originates from a study of radiotherapy plus CTLA-4 blockade in lung cancer. V was pared by 6 bases and J by 8 bases, with 5 bases of the junction left unmatched. CDR1 is SGHTA, CDR2 FQGNSA, per germline. This CDR3 is 14 amino acids long. Using immunoSEQ multiplex PCR, the repertoire was profiled, and TCRdb retains in-frame clones only, with some absent. The table has some 100,000 clones, just under 80% seen once. In this sample, this clone turned up once. The genes are TRBV7-2 and TRBJ2-1, with 12 bases matching TRBD2. The material was peripheral blood, obtained from a patient treated with radiotherapy plus ipilimumab. This receptor was identified in a human donor with non-small cell lung cancer who had a partial response to radiotherapy plus ipilimumab. CDR3 nucleotides: TGTGCCAGCAGTCGTCTAGCGGGAGGGTATGAGCAGTTCTTC. Translation gives CASSRLAGGYEQFF.